This T cell receptor beta chain was captured in a study of patients and donors after allogeneic stem cell transplantation. The CDR3 spans 14 residues. Germline CDR1 is SQVTM and CDR2 is ANQGSEA. V gave up 5 bases and J gave up 0 bases; unmatched junction bases: 5. TCRdb processed the RT-PCR reads anew with MiXCR; each CDR3 protein has one entry. The table lists roughly 880,000 distinct CDR3 sequences, about a sixth of them singletons, with roughly 6% in the top ten. The chain uses TRBV29-1 and TRBJ2-3; TRBD1 aligns across 7 bases. This clonotype was sampled from a human donor who was either an allogeneic HSCT recipient or a stem cell or donor lymphocyte infusion donor (not recorded which). It is not recorded whose cells these are; they may come from a transplant donor. Material: blood, either unsorted or a sorted T cell fraction (not recorded which). The CDR3 nucleotides read TGCAGCGTTTCGGGGACAGCTAGCACAGATACGCAGTATTTT. The encoded protein is CSVSGTASTDTQYF.